Listed below are T cell receptor beta chains from one sample, sequenced in a study of CXCR3-negative and CXCR3-positive naive CD8 T cells. Using the 5' RACE reads, TCRdb records one entry per CDR3 protein without DNA. The sample totals about 110,000 distinct CDR3 sequences. Sequenced material: naive CXCR3+ CD8+ T cells from blood. The receptor source for this set is a human donor in good health. Some clones in this sample may be carry-over from other donors' samples. The CDR3 runs from the conserved cysteine through the conserved F or W. Each record gives: V gene, J gene, CDR3 protein.

V gene: TRBV12-3/TRBV12-4; J gene: TRBJ2-7; CDR3 protein: CASSRPLAGGDEQYF
V gene: TRBV7-9; J gene: TRBJ2-1; CDR3 protein: CASEELAGYSYNEQFF
V gene: TRBV20-1; J gene: TRBJ1-2; CDR3 protein: CSAGLQGREGYTF
V gene: TRBV23-1; J gene: TRBJ2-7; CDR3 protein: CASSQSPGRYF
V gene: TRBV4-3; J gene: TRBJ1-6; CDR3 protein: CASSQESGGLSPLHF
V gene: TRBV28; J gene: TRBJ2-7; CDR3 protein: CAISIRGGTYEQYF
V gene: TRBV20-1; J gene: TRBJ2-7; CDR3 protein: CSAENSVESSYEQYF
V gene: TRBV12-3/TRBV12-4; J gene: TRBJ1-1; CDR3 protein: CASTSSTGGNTEAFF
V gene: TRBV15; J gene: TRBJ2-7; CDR3 protein: CATSKRGVSYEQYF
V gene: TRBV20-1; J gene: TRBJ1-2; CDR3 protein: CSAPPGNYGYTF
V gene: TRBV12-3/TRBV12-4; J gene: TRBJ1-5; CDR3 protein: CASSFGQPQHF
V gene: TRBV4-3; J gene: TRBJ1-2; CDR3 protein: CASSQQDREANYGYTF
V gene: TRBV5-5; J gene: TRBJ2-7; CDR3 protein: CASSLDISYEQYF
V gene: TRBV7-9; J gene: TRBJ2-7; CDR3 protein: CASSLVTDGYEQYF